This note documents a single TCR beta chain sequence. Its antigen is unidentified. Germline lookup yields CDR1 ENHRY and CDR2 SYGVKD. The CDR3 consists of 18 residues. Trimming left V 8 bases short and J 3 bases short, with 28 bases between. Version v3.0 of the immunoSEQ assay was performed at survey level. Assay used: immunoSEQ multiplex PCR; TCRdb lists only in-frame clones, some missing. The sample lists roughly 40,000 clones; over 90% were seen once. These data originate in a study of long-term antiretroviral therapy in people with HIV. General study points: The study found that diversity rose after ART but stayed below transplant donor controls. Information on adherence, resistance and therapy changes was unavailable.

The J gene is TRBJ1-2, the V gene TRBV10-3; D is perhaps TRBD1 (5 bases). The specimen comprised unsorted PBMCs, sampled around 9.2 years after starting antiretroviral therapy. The sequence derives from a young man with HIV. For the CDR3, the DNA is TGTGCCATCTTTGTAGGGGTGTGGGGTGACACTCATGACTATGGCTACACCTTC. It yields the protein CAIFVGVWGDTHDYGYTF.